A single sample is the source of the 14 T cell receptor beta chains below, sequenced in a study of blood T cell repertoires in COVID-19. Only in-frame clones appear in the TCRdb table, and some are missing; sequencing was by immunoSEQ multiplex PCR. The sample holds roughly 280,000 clones, roughly 80% seen once. The specimen sequenced was peripheral blood. The source is a man aged 55 to 70 who had recovered from COVID-19.

The chain recombines TRBV14 with TRBJ2-3; D gene uncertain. Germline CDR1 reads SGHDN; CDR2 reads FVKESK. V was clipped by 1 base and J by 0 bases, with 11 bases between them. There are 16 residues in the CDR3. The CDR3 DNA reads TGTGCCAGCAGCCAAGTGGCAGGATCTAGCACAGATACGCAGTATTTT. Protein product: CASSQVAGSSTDTQYF.

The rearrangement joins TRBV28 to TRBJ1-2, with a tentative D call TRBD1 (6 bases). This CDR3 spans 13 amino acids. V was shortened by 2 bases and J by 7 bases, with 11 bases between the two germline ends. Germline assignment: CDR1 MDHEN and CDR2 SYDVKM. CDR3 sequence reads: CASSLTGLGGYTF. CDR3 in DNA: TGTGCCAGCAGTTTAACAGGGCTGGGTGGCTACACCTTC.

The CDR3 DNA reads as TGCAGCGTTGTCGGGAGGGCCGGCAGCACAGATACGCAGTATTTT. Protein: CSVVGRAGSTDTQYF. The chain recombines TRBV29-1 with TRBJ2-3, with 8 bases fitting TRBD2. CDR1 and CDR2 from the germline V gene are SQVTM and ANQGSEA. This CDR3 is built from 15 residues. The V segment lost 4 bases and the J segment 0 bases; nucleotides outside the gene matches: 6.

The rearrangement joins TRBV2 to TRBJ2-5, with TRBD2 identical over 9 bases. The V gene's germline CDR1 is SNHLY and CDR2 FYNNEI. Trimming at V came to 6 bases and at J to 1 base, leaving 6 bases not matched to a gene. This CDR3 spans 15 amino acids. The DNA for the CDR3 is TGTGCCAGCAGGGTCCAGCGGGGGGCCCAAGAGACCCAGTACTTC. It specifies CASRVQRGAQETQYF.

The rearrangement uses TRBV28 and TRBJ2-7; 9 bases map to TRBD1. This CDR3 has 13 residues. J was trimmed by 7 bases and V by 6 bases; bases with no gene match: 7. Germline-derived CDR1 and CDR2 are MDHEN and SYDVKM. CDR3: CASRGTGKWEQYF. As DNA, the CDR3 is TGTGCCAGCAGGGGGACAGGGAAGTGGGAGCAGTACTTC.

The chain links TRBV6-5 to TRBJ1-2; D may be TRBD1 (6 bases). The length of the CDR3 is 15 residues. The germline gives CDR1 MNHEY, CDR2 SVGAGI. V shed 4 bases and J shed 2 bases, with 14 bases lying between them. The CDR3 here is CASSSSGTTNYGYTF. The CDR3 DNA follows: TGTGCCAGCAGTTCTTCAGGGACAACCAACTATGGCTACACCTTC.

This rearrangement joins TRBV5-1 to TRBJ2-5; 7 bases fit TRBD2. Per the germline V gene, CDR1 is SGHRS and CDR2 is YFSETQ. V lost 5 bases, J lost 5 bases, and 6 bases stayed unmatched. This CDR3 is 13 amino acids long. This CDR3 reads CASSSGGGETQYF. CDR3 nucleotide sequence: TGCGCCAGCAGTAGTGGGGGAGGGGAGACCCAGTACTTC.

This clone was observed a handful of times. The chain carries TRBV4-2 and TRBJ1-2; possible D gene TRBD1, 6 bases. The ends were cut back, 1 base at V and 0 bases at J, with 18 bases in the middle. The germline V gene has CDR1 LGHNA and CDR2 YNFKEQ. This CDR3 is 18 amino acids long. The CDR3 DNA follows: TGTGCCAGCAGCCAAGTAACAGGGAAGCCAACAACTAACTATGGCTACACCTTC. This codes for CASSQVTGKPTTNYGYTF.

The gene calls are TRBV6-5 and TRBJ2-2; D perhaps matches TRBD2 (5 bases). Between the trimmed V and J ends, which lost 6 bases and 7 bases, there was a span of 12 bases. Germline loops: CDR1 MNHEY, CDR2 SVGAGI. CDR3 length equals 13 residues. CDR3 sequence (DNA): TGTGCCAGCAGGGACTGGACGGTCGGGGAGCTGTTTTTT. Encoded protein: CASRDWTVGELFF.

This clone was seen just once. The chain uses TRBV29-1 and TRBJ2-3; 15 bases fit TRBD2. The CDR3 runs 15 residues. Germline values: CDR1 SQVTM, CDR2 ANQGSEA. After removal of 3 bases from V and 4 bases from J, the junction contained 2 bases not matched to a gene. The chain's CDR3 is CSVDGLAGGSDTQYF. For the CDR3, the DNA is TGCAGCGTTGACGGACTAGCGGGGGGGTCAGATACGCAGTATTTT.

The V call is TRBV5-4, the J call TRBJ2-2, with TRBD2 matching over 16 bases. The CDR3 has 18 residues. V shed 4 bases, J shed 4 bases, and the junction held 7 bases outside the gene matches. Germline CDR1 is SGHNT and CDR2 is YYREEE (reference sequence). The CDR3 is CASSEGLAGGPVTGELFF. The CDR3 nucleotides read TGTGCCAGCAGCGAGGGACTAGCGGGGGGGCCCGTCACCGGGGAGCTGTTTTTT.

This rearrangement joins TRBV4-2 to TRBJ2-2; 10 positions agree with TRBD2. Losses at the gene ends were 5 bases for V and 6 bases for J; bases not matched to a gene: 9. The CDR3 runs to 16 residues. From germline, CDR1 is LGHNA and CDR2 YNFKEQ. CDR3 DNA: TGTGCCAGCAGCTACTCTAGCGGGAGCTTGGCCGGGGAGCTGTTTTTT. It specifies CASSYSSGSLAGELFF.

V usage is TRBV12-3 or TRBV12-4 and J usage is TRBJ2-5; the D is unclear. The V gene lost 2 bases and the J gene lost 5 bases, with 9 bases spanning the gap. The CDR3 spans 13 residues. The CDR3 DNA reads TGTGCCAGCAGTTTATCAGGCACCGAGACCCAGTACTTC. Its translation: CASSLSGTETQYF.

The chain combines TRBV6-5 with TRBJ2-7; 13 bases align to TRBD2. This CDR3 spans 15 amino acids. The V and J ends lost 6 bases and 0 bases, in that order; junction bases with no gene match: 2. Looked up from germline, CDR1 is MNHEY and CDR2 is SVGAGI. The CDR3 loop reads CASRGLAGASYEQYF. As DNA, the CDR3 is TGTGCCAGCAGAGGACTAGCGGGAGCCTCCTACGAGCAGTACTTC.